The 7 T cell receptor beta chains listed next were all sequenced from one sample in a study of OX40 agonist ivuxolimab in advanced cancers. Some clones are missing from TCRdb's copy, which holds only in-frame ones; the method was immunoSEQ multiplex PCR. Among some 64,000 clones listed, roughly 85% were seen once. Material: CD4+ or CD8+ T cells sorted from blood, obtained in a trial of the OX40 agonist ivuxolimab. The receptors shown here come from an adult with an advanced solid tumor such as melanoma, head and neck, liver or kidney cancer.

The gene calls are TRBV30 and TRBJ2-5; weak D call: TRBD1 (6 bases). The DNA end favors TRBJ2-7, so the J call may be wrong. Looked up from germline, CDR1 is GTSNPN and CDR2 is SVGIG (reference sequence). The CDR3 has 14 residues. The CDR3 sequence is CAWSVDSPPYEQYF. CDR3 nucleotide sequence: TGTGCCTGGAGTGTGGACAGCCCACCCTACGAGCAGTACTTC.

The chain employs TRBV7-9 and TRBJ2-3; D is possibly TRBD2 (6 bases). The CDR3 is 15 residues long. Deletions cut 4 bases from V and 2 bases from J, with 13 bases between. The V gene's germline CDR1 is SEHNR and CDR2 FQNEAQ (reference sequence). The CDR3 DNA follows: TGTGCCAGCAGCTCTCCCTCGGGGGTCACAGATACGCAGTATTTT. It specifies CASSSPSGVTDTQYF.

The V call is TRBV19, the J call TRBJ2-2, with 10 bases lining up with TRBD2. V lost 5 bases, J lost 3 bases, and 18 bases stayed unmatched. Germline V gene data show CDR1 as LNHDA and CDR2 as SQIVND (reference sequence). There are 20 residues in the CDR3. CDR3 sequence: CASSPGGWLGLAVDTGELFF. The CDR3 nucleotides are TGTGCCAGTAGTCCGGGTGGGTGGCTCGGACTAGCGGTCGACACCGGGGAGCTGTTTTTT.

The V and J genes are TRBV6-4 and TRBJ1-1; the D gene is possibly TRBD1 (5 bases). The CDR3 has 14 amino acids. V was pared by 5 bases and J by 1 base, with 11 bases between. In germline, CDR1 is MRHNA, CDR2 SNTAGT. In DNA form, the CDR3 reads TGTGCCAGCAGTCAGGGTATGGGGAACACTGAAGCTTTCTTT. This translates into CASSQGMGNTEAFF.

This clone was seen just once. CDR3 DNA sequence: TGTGCCAGCAGGATGGCGGGGTCCTACAATGAGCAGTTCTTC. Its protein is CASRMAGSYNEQFF. The chain carries TRBV28 and TRBJ2-1; D is possibly TRBD2 (6 bases). The germline V and J ends were trimmed by 6 bases and 1 base, with 10 bases remaining between them. The CDR3 extends over 14 amino acids. Germline V CDR1 and CDR2: MDHEN, SYDVKM.

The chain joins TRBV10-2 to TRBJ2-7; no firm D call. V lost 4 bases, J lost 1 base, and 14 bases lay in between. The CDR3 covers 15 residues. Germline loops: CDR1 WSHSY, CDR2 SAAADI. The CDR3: CASSVVTEVSYEQYF. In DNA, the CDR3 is TGCGCCAGCAGTGTTGTAACAGAAGTTTCCTACGAGCAGTACTTC.

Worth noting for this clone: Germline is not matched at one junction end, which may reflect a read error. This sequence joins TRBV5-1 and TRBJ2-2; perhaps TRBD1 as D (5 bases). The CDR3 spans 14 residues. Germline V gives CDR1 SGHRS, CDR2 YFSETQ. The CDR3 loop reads CASSLAGNAGELFF. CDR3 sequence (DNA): TGCGCCAGCAGCTTGGCAGGGAACGCCGGGGAGCTGTTTTTT.